The next 27 T cell receptor beta chains were all read from a single sample in a study of T cell changes during pregnancy in multiple sclerosis. Only in-frame clones appear in the TCRdb table, and some are missing; sequencing was by immunoSEQ multiplex PCR. The table includes approximately 20,000 clones, over 70% detected once. Sequences were derived from CD8+ T cells from peripheral blood mononuclear cells, sampled after pregnancy. Receptor source: a female donor in good health, enrolled as a control in a pregnancy study.

J is TRBJ2-7 and V is TRBV6-4, with 8 positions matching TRBD1. CDR1 is MRHNA and CDR2 is SNTAGT in the germline V gene. V shed 5 bases, J shed 5 bases, and the junction held 14 bases outside the gene matches. There are 16 residues in the CDR3. The CDR3 DNA follows: TGTGCCAGCAGTTCAATCCCCGGGACAGGCGGCCACGAGCAGTACTTC. Its translation: CASSSIPGTGGHEQYF.

V and J are TRBV6-5 and TRBJ2-7; 14 nucleotides align to TRBD2. The CDR3 has 15 residues. The germline CDR1 and CDR2 sequences are MNHEY and SVGAGI. V dropped 5 bases and J dropped 5; count of bases not matched to a gene: 5. The CDR3 DNA reads TGTGCCAGCAGTAGGACTAGCGGGGGGCCCCACGAGCAGTACTTC. It is translated as CASSRTSGGPHEQYF.

This clone has only one observation. This sequence joins TRBV13 and TRBJ1-1; 7 bases are a match to TRBD1. CDR1 is PRHDT and CDR2 is FYEKMQ in the germline V gene (reference sequence). This CDR3 has 16 amino acids. V lost 4 bases and J lost 1; bases outside the gene matches: 9. CDR3 loop: CASSWDSSGRNTEAFF. The DNA of the CDR3 is TGTGCCAGCAGCTGGGACAGCTCCGGAAGGAACACTGAAGCTTTCTTT.

The chain's CDR3 is CASSEWFPGQGVYEQFF. CDR3 nucleotides: TGTGCCAGCAGTGAATGGTTTCCGGGACAGGGCGTCTATGAGCAGTTCTTC. The rearrangement uses TRBV6-1 and TRBJ2-1; 9 nucleotides match TRBD1. Unmatched junction bases numbered 13, after V lost 2 bases and J lost 8 bases. The CDR3 runs 17 residues. CDR1 and CDR2 (germline): MNHNS, SASEGT.

The chain joins TRBV6-1 to TRBJ1-1; 7 bases line up with TRBD1. CDR1 is MNHNS and CDR2 is SASEGT in the germline V gene. Germline trimming cut 6 bases from V and 1 base from J; bases unmatched to any gene: 8. The CDR3 extends over 15 amino acids. The CDR3 sequence is CASRDRQGWNTEAFF. The CDR3 coding sequence is TGTGCCAGCAGGGATCGACAGGGCTGGAACACTGAAGCTTTCTTT.

The chain recombines TRBV9 with TRBJ2-1; D is perhaps TRBD2 (6 bases). CDR1 is SGDLS and CDR2 is YYNGEE in the germline V gene. The CDR3 spans 13 residues. V lost 1 base to trimming and J lost 7 bases, with 9 bases between them. In DNA, the CDR3 is TGTGCCAGCAGCGTACCGGGGGAGAATGAGCAGTTCTTC. It yields the protein CASSVPGENEQFF.

This clone has just one count. The V and J genes are TRBV9 and TRBJ1-1, with D possibly being TRBD1 (6 bases). The CDR3 has 17 residues. The V and J ends lost 0 bases and 1 base respectively, with 16 bases between them. CDR1 SGDLS and CDR2 YYNGEE come from the germline V gene. CDR3: CASSVGTGPRGNTEAFF. The CDR3 nucleotides read TGTGCCAGCAGCGTAGGAACAGGGCCCCGGGGGAACACTGAAGCTTTCTTT.

V is TRBV5-6 and J is TRBJ1-1; TRBD1 aligns across 8 bases. Germline values: CDR1 SGHDT, CDR2 YYEEEE. This CDR3 is built from 13 residues. Trimming at V came to 5 bases and at J to 6 bases, leaving 6 bases not matched to a gene. CDR3 in amino acids: CASRIDRGPEAFF. The CDR3 DNA reads TGTGCCAGCAGAATAGACAGGGGACCTGAAGCTTTCTTT.

The chain links TRBV7-9 to TRBJ1-5; D call uncertain. Germline CDR1 is SEHNR and CDR2 is FQNEAQ (reference sequence). The CDR3 is 14 residues long. V was clipped by 1 base and J by 5 bases, with 9 bases between them. CDR3 protein: CASSLEVGDQPQHF. The CDR3 DNA follows: TGTGCCAGCAGCTTAGAGGTCGGGGATCAGCCCCAGCATTTT.

The rearrangement uses TRBV5-1 and TRBJ1-1; 7 positions agree with TRBD1. The CDR3 consists of 15 residues. The V segment lost 6 bases and the J segment 1 base; nucleotides outside the gene matches: 9. Germline CDR1 reads SGHRS; CDR2 reads YFSETQ. This chain's CDR3 is CASTNRDRGNTEAFF. Written as DNA, the CDR3 is TGCGCCAGCACTAACCGGGACAGAGGGAACACTGAAGCTTTCTTT.

The chain uses TRBV7-9 and TRBJ2-7; no reliable D call. Germline CDR1 is SEHNR and CDR2 is FQNEAQ (reference sequence). V lost 2 bases to trimming and J lost 6 bases, with 8 bases between them. CDR3 length: 12 residues. The CDR3 region is CASSLYGFEQYF. The CDR3 region has the DNA TGTGCCAGCAGCTTATACGGGTTCGAGCAGTACTTC.

The rearrangement uses TRBV16 and TRBJ1-1; D gene uncertain. Germline V gene data show CDR1 as KGHSY and CDR2 as FQNENV. The germline V and J ends were trimmed by 4 bases and 4 bases, with 4 bases remaining between them. This CDR3 has 11 amino acids. The CDR3 is CASSRGTEAFF. CDR3 sequence (DNA): TGTGCCAGCAGCCGAGGCACTGAAGCTTTCTTT. The whole variable domain, filled in from reference TRBV16 and TRBJ1-1, reads GEEVAQTPKHLVRGEGQKAKLYCAPIKGHSYVFWYQQVLKNEFKFLISFQNENVFDETGMPKERFSAKCLPNSPCSLEIQATKLEDSAVYFCASSRGTEAFFGQGTRLTVV.

The V call is TRBV9, the J call TRBJ2-1; 13 bases agree with TRBD2. The CDR3 spans 18 residues. Per germline, CDR1 SGDLS and CDR2 YYNGEE. Unmatched junction bases numbered 14, after V lost 3 bases and J lost 8 bases. The DNA for the CDR3 is TGTGCCAGCAGCGCCGGACTAGCGGGGGCCGAATCAATCCATGAGCAGTTCTTC. Amino acids: CASSAGLAGAESIHEQFF. The whole variable domain, remainder taken from reference TRBV9 and TRBJ2-1, is DSGVTQTPKHLITATGQRVTLRCSPRSGDLSVYWYQQSLDQGLQFLIQYYNGEERAKGNILERFSAQQFPDLHSELNLSSLELGDSALYFCASSAGLAGAESIHEQFFGPGTRLTVL.

The chain uses TRBV4-3 and TRBJ2-7, with D uncertain. Trimming took off 0 bases at V and 3 bases at J, with 9 bases between the two ends. Per germline, CDR1 LGHNA and CDR2 YSLEER. CDR3 size: 14 residues. CDR3 in DNA: TGCGCCAGCAGCCAAGATCTCTCAGGCTACGAGCAGTACTTC. Translation gives CASSQDLSGYEQYF.

The chain is built from TRBV9 and TRBJ1-2, with a possible D match to TRBD1 (5 bases). Germline lookup yields CDR1 SGDLS and CDR2 YYNGEE. This CDR3 has 15 residues. Deletions cut 4 bases from V and 4 bases from J, with 17 bases between. DNA of the CDR3: TGTGCCAGCAGCTCAAGGGAAGGGGCTTCCTATGGCTACACCTTC. The encoded protein is CASSSREGASYGYTF.

In this sample, this clone turned up a few times. The chain employs TRBV30 and TRBJ1-1, with D possibly TRBD1 on 5 matching bases. This CDR3 contains 12 residues. The V end was cut by 1 base, the J end by 4 bases, with 7 bases between. Germline CDR1 GTSNPN, CDR2 SVGIG (reference sequence). CDR3 region: CAWSGRGTEAFF. For the CDR3, the DNA is TGTGCCTGGAGTGGAAGGGGCACTGAAGCTTTCTTT. The full variable domain, its missing parts supplied by reference TRBV30 and TRBJ1-1, is SQTIHQWPATLVQPVGSPLSLECTVEGTSNPNLYWYRQAAGRGLQLLFYSVGIGQISSEVPQNLSASRPQDRQFILSSKKLLLSDSGFYLCAWSGRGTEAFFGQGTRLTVV.

CDR3 protein: CASSQVGLAGGPVSYNEQFF. The CDR3 region has the DNA TGTGCCAGCAGCCAAGTTGGACTAGCGGGGGGGCCGGTATCCTACAATGAGCAGTTCTTC. The chain is built from TRBV4-2 and TRBJ2-1, with TRBD2 matching over 15 bases. CDR3 length: 20 amino acids. With 1 base clipped from V and 1 base from J, the junction kept 8 bases outside the gene matches. CDR1 is LGHNA and CDR2 is YNFKEQ in the germline V gene.

V and J are TRBV5-4 and TRBJ2-5; TRBD1 is a possible D gene (5 bases). In germline, CDR1 is SGHNT, CDR2 YYREEE (reference sequence). The CDR3 length is 13 residues. Trimming removed 9 bases from V and 1 base from J, with 13 bases in between. The CDR3 spells CATDDRLQETQYF. The CDR3 bases are TGTGCCACCGACGACAGACTCCAAGAGACCCAGTACTTC. The full variable domain, in which reference TRBV5-4 and TRBJ2-5 provide the parts outside the CDR3, is ETGVTQSPTHLIKTRGQQVTLRCSSQSGHNTVSWYQQALGQGPQFIFQYYREEENGRGNFPPRFSGLQFPNYSSELNVNALELDDSALYLCATDDRLQETQYFGPGTRLLVL.

This clone was observed a handful of times. The V and J genes are TRBV10-3 and TRBJ1-1, with TRBD1 matching over 9 bases. The V and J ends lost 0 bases and 5 bases, in that order; junction bases with no gene match: 4. The CDR3 totals 15 residues. Germline V lookup: CDR1 ENHRY, CDR2 SYGVKD. CDR3 region: CAISESWTGETEAFF. The DNA of the CDR3 is TGTGCCATCAGTGAGTCGTGGACAGGGGAAACTGAAGCTTTCTTT.

The gene calls are TRBV7-2 and TRBJ2-1, with D perhaps matching TRBD1 (7 bases). This CDR3 is built from 15 residues. V lost 5 bases to trimming and J lost 8 bases, with 19 bases between them. Germline V lookup: CDR1 SGHTA, CDR2 FQGNSA. The CDR3 DNA reads TGTGCCAGCAGCAGGAGTGCGGAGGGGGCGGATGAGCAGTTCTTC. Translation gives CASSRSAEGADEQFF.

The chain couples TRBV28 to TRBJ2-5; TRBD2 aligns across 13 bases. Germline lookup yields CDR1 MDHEN and CDR2 SYDVKM. V lost 4 bases to trimming and J lost 5 bases; unmatched junction nucleotides: 16. The CDR3 consists of 19 residues. The CDR3 nucleotides are TGTGCCAGCAGTTCCCGCGTTGTACTAGCGGGGGGGCTTCCGGAGACCCAGTACTTC. It specifies CASSSRVVLAGGLPETQYF.

J is TRBJ2-7 and V is TRBV7-8; D is undetermined. Germline V lookup: CDR1 SGHVS, CDR2 FQNEAQ. The CDR3 runs 13 residues. Trimming left V 1 base short and J 3 bases short, with 7 bases between. This CDR3 is CASSLGSGYEQYF. The CDR3 nucleotides are TGTGCCAGCAGCTTAGGTTCAGGCTACGAGCAGTACTTC.

This chain connects TRBV12-5 to TRBJ2-1; 8 bases match TRBD1. The J segment lost 7 bases and the V segment lost 0 bases, leaving 17 bases of the junction unmatched. The germline V gene encodes CDR1 LGHNT and CDR2 FRNRAP. CDR3 size: 19 residues. The CDR3 reads CASGLVPSSIPQGANEQFF. CDR3 nucleotides: TGTGCTAGTGGTTTGGTACCTAGCTCAATTCCCCAGGGGGCAAATGAGCAGTTCTTC.

CDR3 sequence reads: CASSYTSTPQYF. In DNA, the CDR3 is TGTGCCAGCAGTTACACTTCAACGCCTCAGTACTTC. The rearrangement joins TRBV6-5 to TRBJ2-5; D is uncertain. The CDR3 extends over 12 amino acids. The germline gives CDR1 MNHEY, CDR2 SVGAGI. V was cut by 2 bases and J by 11 bases, with 12 bases left in between.

V usage is TRBV7-6 and J usage is TRBJ1-4; 7 nucleotides agree with TRBD1. The germline V gene has CDR1 SGHVS and CDR2 FNYEAQ. The length of the CDR3 is 13 residues. Trimming cost V 5 bases and J 7 bases; bases outside gene matches: 4. CDR3 in amino acids: CASSPDRVEKLFF. The CDR3, as DNA: TGTGCCAGCAGCCCAGACAGGGTTGAAAAACTGTTTTTT.

The gene calls are TRBV9 and TRBJ1-1, with D uncertain. The CDR3 has 12 residues. V shed 3 bases and J shed 2 bases, with 5 bases lying between them. Per germline, CDR1 SGDLS and CDR2 YYNGEE. CDR3 loop: CASSASNTEAFF. In DNA form, the CDR3 reads TGTGCCAGCAGCGCGAGCAACACTGAAGCTTTCTTT.

This chain links TRBV9 with TRBJ2-1; 10 positions match TRBD2. This CDR3 spans 15 amino acids. Trimming took 0 bases from V and 7 from J; bases not matched to a gene: 4. Germline CDR1 is SGDLS and CDR2 is YYNGEE. The CDR3 region is CASSVDSGGSNEQFF. The DNA for the CDR3 is TGTGCCAGCAGCGTAGATAGCGGGGGGAGTAATGAGCAGTTCTTC.